In this sample, the clone carrying this T cell receptor (beta chain) turned up many times. Its specificity is not known. Per the germline V gene, CDR1 is SGHRS and CDR2 is YFSETQ. The CDR3 has 11 residues. The ends were cut back, 4 bases at V and 6 bases at J, with 6 bases in the middle. It was from unfractionated whole blood that total RNA was extracted. The library tagged individual cDNA molecules with unique molecular identifiers. As originally analysed: Across samples, TCR counts had a median of around 100,000 and ranged from about 20,000 to 750,000. MiXCR, run by TCRdb on the reads, gives a single entry per CDR3 protein. The V and J calls come from TCRdb's annotation, not from the publication. This sample has 95,000 to 150,000 distinct CDR3 sequences, with around 9% found just once. This entry belongs to a study of human T cells and chemical hapten exposure. Study-level points and caveats: High-frequency TCRs, those above 1 in 1000, stayed the same after DPC sensitization.

The receptor was isolated from a human donor in good health. Some clones in this sample may be carry-over from other donors' samples. V is TRBV5-1 and J is TRBJ2-3; no definite D call. Sequencing was carried out using whole blood. CDR3 protein: CASSIEDTQYF. CDR3 nucleotide sequence: TGCGCCAGCAGCATCGAGGATACGCAGTATTTT.